A selection of T cell receptor beta chains follows, all from one sample in a study of radiation and T cells in renal cell carcinoma. Sequencing used immunoSEQ multiplex PCR; TCRdb keeps in-frame clones, though not all of them. The table lists over 15,000 clones, approximately 58% of them singletons. Sequencing used tumor tissue, obtained from a patient whose treatment was nephrectomy without radiotherapy. The source is a man in his forties with renal cell carcinoma. Each CDR3 is given with its conserved first and last residue.

CDR3 length	J gene	V gene	CDR3 protein
17	TRBJ1-2	TRBV5-1	CASSLQAQGAIGYGYTF
14	TRBJ2-5	TRBV18	CASSPWDSEETQYF
14	TRBJ2-2	TRBV6-5	CASSYSPNTGELFF
17	TRBJ2-2	TRBV5-4	CASSTSPGTGGDGELFF
13	TRBJ2-1	TRBV5-1	CASSLAGGGGGFF
15	TRBJ1-2	TRBV5-6	CASSHKARTHYGYTF
14	TRBJ2-7	TRBV29-1	CSFSTSGGLYEQYF
16	TRBJ2-7	TRBV4-2	CASSQVSGGLTYEQYF
16	TRBJ1-6	TRBV11-1	CASRQGQDRRNSPLHF
13	TRBJ2-7	TRBV5-5	CASSFPGQHEQYF
14	TRBJ2-1	TRBV29-1	CSVDASWGYNEQFF
16	TRBJ1-1	TRBV11-2	CASSLGQGVMNTEAFF
16	TRBJ1-1	TRBV5-1	CASTLTSGRTNTEAFF
13	TRBJ1-1	TRBV6-6	CASSWSGGLEAFF
13	TRBJ2-7	TRBV28	CASLLRESYEQYF
12	TRBJ2-7	TRBV7-9	CASSRTGYEQYF
12	TRBJ2-7	TRBV18	CASSPGGDEQYF
13	TRBJ2-6	TRBV27	CASRGSGANVLTF
14	TRBJ2-7	TRBV2	CASISTSGFYEQYF
12	TRBJ1-5	TRBV2	CASSLREQPQHF
15	TRBJ2-7	TRBV5-1	CASSTNRDTAYEQYF
15	TRBJ1-5	TRBV18	CASSYTGQTNQPQHF
15	TRBJ2-1	TRBV6-6	CASSLTGQNFLAPFF
14	TRBJ1-3	TRBV19	CASSQDRLGNTIYF
15	TRBJ1-2	TRBV30	CAWRGGAGGNYGYTF
16	TRBJ2-7	TRBV6-5	CASSYSKASGVYEQYF
17	TRBJ2-2	TRBV4-1	CASSQVGTGRNTGELFF
18	TRBJ2-1	TRBV9	CASSVASGGPGTYNEQFF
13	TRBJ2-7	TRBV6-6	CANRRDPTGEQYF
12	TRBJ2-1	TRBV7-2	CASSYFVGEQFF
16	TRBJ2-3	TRBV4-1	CASSRNGGSSTDTQYF
15	TRBJ1-1	TRBV5-4	CASSQLQGAGTEAFF
15	TRBJ2-7	TRBV5-1	CASSLVFQEPWEQYF
15	TRBJ1-6	TRBV4-3	CASSRQTGSGSPLHF
15	TRBJ1-2	TRBV15	CATSRDKTGMYGYTF
13	TRBJ2-2	TRBV7-2	CASSPSHSGELFF